Below, 5 T cell receptor beta chains from the same sample are listed, as sequenced in a study of blood T cell repertoires in COVID-19. Clones were sequenced by immunoSEQ multiplex PCR, and TCRdb holds only the in-frame ones, with some missing. Of approximately 240,000 clones detected, about nine tenths appear once; the ten largest clones hold over 0.8%. Sequencing was done on a sample of peripheral blood. Source of these receptors: a man aged 25-45 years with COVID-19, enrolled during active disease.

The chain employs TRBV6-5 and TRBJ2-5, with 8 bases identical to TRBD1. With 2 bases clipped from V and 1 base from J, the junction kept 6 bases outside the gene matches. Germline lookup yields CDR1 MNHEY and CDR2 SVGAGI. The CDR3 runs 16 residues. The CDR3 protein is CASSYRTGTGQETQYF. CDR3 DNA sequence: TGTGCCAGCAGTTACAGGACCGGGACAGGCCAAGAGACCCAGTACTTC.

This clone was recorded a few times. This rearrangement joins TRBV4-1 to TRBJ1-1, with a tentative D call TRBD1 (5 bases). Per the germline V gene, CDR1 is MGHRA and CDR2 is YSYEKL. This CDR3 is 14 amino acids long. V was cut by 1 base and J by 6 bases, with 12 bases left in between. Here the CDR3 reads CASSQGRVRSEAFF. The CDR3 DNA reads as TGCGCCAGCAGCCAAGGCAGGGTGAGATCTGAAGCTTTCTTT.

Turning to this clone: Mismatch with germline at one junction end may stem from a read error. The chain uses TRBV5-6 and TRBJ1-6; a weak D match, TRBD1 (6 bases). The V gene's germline CDR1 is SGHDT and CDR2 YYEEEE. The CDR3 consists of 16 residues. The CDR3 loop is CASSEGQTTYNSPLHF. The CDR3 bases are TGTGCCAGCAGCGAGGGACAAACTACCTATAATTCACCCCTCCATTTT.

The chain is built from TRBV24-1 and TRBJ2-3, with 9 bases aligning to TRBD1. The CDR3 runs to 14 residues. Germline assignment: CDR1 KGHDR and CDR2 SFDVKD. J was trimmed by 3 bases and V by 5 bases; bases with no gene match: 2. CDR3 DNA sequence: TGTGCCACCAGTGGACAGGGGGGGACAGATACGCAGTATTTT. Translated: CATSGQGGTDTQYF.

The rearrangement links TRBV10-2 to TRBJ2-7; 16 nucleotides align to TRBD2. The CDR3 length is 16 residues. V was clipped by 8 bases and J by 3 bases; unmatched bases: 7. In germline, CDR1 is WSHSY, CDR2 SAAADI. Here the CDR3 reads CASGGTSGGESYEQYF. The CDR3 coding sequence is TGCGCCAGCGGGGGGACTAGCGGGGGGGAGAGCTACGAGCAGTACTTC.